This T cell receptor beta chain was sequenced during a study of OX40 agonist ivuxolimab in advanced cancers. Some background on the complete study: Ivuxolimab was an agonistic, fully human IgG2 monoclonal antibody directed against OX40 (CD134), a costimulatory receptor. Intravenous ivuxolimab was administered to patients every 2 weeks at six dose levels: 0.01, 0.1, 0.3, 1.5, 3 and 10 mg/kg. Of the approximately 53 patients in dose escalation, some 20 had hepatocellular carcinoma, roughly 15 had melanoma, 9 had renal cell carcinoma and 9 had head and neck cancer. The dose-escalation cohort was about 86% male with a mean age of approximately 59 years, ranging from roughly 23 to 90. Patients were allowed to have had prior anti-PD-1, anti-PD-L1 or anti-CTLA-4 therapy, and approximately 40% of the dose-escalation patients had previously received checkpoint inhibitors. Partial responses occurred in three dose-escalation patients: two with cutaneous melanoma and one with hepatocellular carcinoma. The point of sequencing TCRbeta in the periphery was to test whether ivuxolimab changed TCR sequence diversity and drove clonal T-cell expansion. The paper describes the monotherapy dose-escalation part (N of about 50 patients) of the phase I trial of ivuxolimab. Summary of the overall study and its limitations: In the 0.1-3.0 mg/kg groups, partial responders were among the patients with the lowest normalized peripheral clonal expansion, particularly in CD8+ T cells. At doses from 0.1 to 3.0 mg/kg, clonal expansion was seen in both CD4+ and CD8+ blood T cells between baseline and week 6. The antigen specificity of the peripheral T cells that underwent clonal expansion was not determined. After ivuxolimab, expanded clones were on average more numerous among CD8+ T cells than among CD4+ T cells. Low levels of normalized T-cell clonal expansion were also shown by some nonresponding patients.

The trial excluded patients who had a history of autoimmune disease or who were on systemic immunosuppression. Peripheral blood for TCR sequencing was collected from all dose cohorts at baseline, on cycle 4 day 1, and on cycle 7 day 1. Samples were obtained from an open-label, multicenter, first-in-human phase I dose-escalation trial of ivuxolimab. Adults with locally advanced or metastatic melanoma, renal cell, hepatocellular, or head and neck squamous cell carcinoma were enrolled in the trial. Before TCR sequencing, CD4+ T cells and CD8+ T cells from peripheral blood were sorted into separate populations. Genomic DNA was extracted from sorted cells for sequencing of the TCRbeta CDR3 region. The immunoSEQ Assay was used to sequence the TCRbeta CDR3 regions. As stored in TCRdb, this immuneACCESS dataset retains in-frame rearrangements with V and J assigned. A fraction of the clones does not appear; measured against another copy, unresolved V genes explain less than half of the discrepancy, and the remainder lacks a known reason. The sample profile shows roughly 53,000 clones; approximately 81% of them were found once. The ten largest clones represent about 4.5% of the sample.

The CDR3, cysteine through phenylalanine, is 14 amino acids long. The read is trimmed to its CDR3 DNA, 42 bases read in frame from base 1. V and J are truncated by 4 bases and 1 base respectively, leaving an intervening sequence of 10 bases. Taken from the germline V gene, the CDR1 and CDR2 loops are MNHNS and SASEGT. Concerning this clone itself: Its specific antigen is unknown. No much larger clonotype is one base removed from it; base qualities were not supplied.

The chain employs TRBV6-1 and TRBJ1-1; the best D guess is TRBD1, with 6 bases matching. Sequencing used CD4+ or CD8+ T cells sorted from blood, obtained in a trial of the OX40 agonist ivuxolimab. This sequence was found in an adult with an advanced solid tumor such as melanoma, head and neck, liver or kidney cancer. This receptor has the CDR3 CASSVQTGNTEAFF. DNA sequence: TGTGCCAGCAGTGTCCAGACAGGGAACACTGAAGCTTTCTTT.